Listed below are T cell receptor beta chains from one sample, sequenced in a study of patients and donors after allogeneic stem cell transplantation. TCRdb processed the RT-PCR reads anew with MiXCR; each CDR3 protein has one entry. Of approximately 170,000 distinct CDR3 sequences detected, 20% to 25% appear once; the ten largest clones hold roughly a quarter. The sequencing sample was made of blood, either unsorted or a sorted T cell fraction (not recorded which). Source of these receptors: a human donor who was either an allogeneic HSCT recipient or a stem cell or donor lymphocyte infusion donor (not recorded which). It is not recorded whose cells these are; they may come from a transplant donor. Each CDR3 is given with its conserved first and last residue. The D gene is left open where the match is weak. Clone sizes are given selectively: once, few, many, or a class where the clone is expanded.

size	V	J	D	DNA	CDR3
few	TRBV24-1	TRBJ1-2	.	TGTGCCACCAGTGACCCCGACAGGAATTATGGCTACACCTTC	CATSDPDRNYGYTF
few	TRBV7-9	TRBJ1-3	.	TGTGCCAGCAGCTTTGAGGGGTTTGGTGGAAACACCATATATTTT	CASSFEGFGGNTIYF
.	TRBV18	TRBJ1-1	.	TGTGCCAGCTCACCAATGTCCACTGAAGCTTTCTTT	CASSPMSTEAFF
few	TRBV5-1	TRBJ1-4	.	TGCGCCAGCAGCTTCCATTCGAAGGGATATAATGAAAAACTGTTTTTT	CASSFHSKGYNEKLFF
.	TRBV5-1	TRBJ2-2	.	TGCGCCAGCAGCTTGGACAGATACACCGGGGAGCTGTTTTTT	CASSLDRYTGELFF
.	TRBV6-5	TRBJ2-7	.	TGTGCCAGCAGCGAGAACCAGAGACAAGGCGCCTACGAGCAGTACTTC	CASSENQRQGAYEQYF
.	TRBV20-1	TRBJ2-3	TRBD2	TGCAGTGCTAGTGGTCTAGCGGGGGGGCCCGCAGATACGCAGTATTTT	CSASGLAGGPADTQYF
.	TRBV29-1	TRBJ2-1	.	TGCAGCGTTGGCAGGGACAAGTACAATGAGCAGTTCTTC	CSVGRDKYNEQFF
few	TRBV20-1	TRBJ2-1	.	TGCAGTGCCTCGAACAGGAGCTCCTACAATGAGCAGTTCTTC	CSASNRSSYNEQFF
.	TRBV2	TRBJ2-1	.	TGTGCCAGCAGTGATAAGGCTTACAATGAGCAGTTCTTC	CASSDKAYNEQFF
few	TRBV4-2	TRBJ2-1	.	TGTGCCAGCAGCCAAGAGGGGGGGCCAAATGAGCAGTTCTTC	CASSQEGGPNEQFF
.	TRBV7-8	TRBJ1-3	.	TGTGCCAGCAGCTTAGTGCGGCAGTCCTACTCTGGAAACACCATATATTTT	CASSLVRQSYSGNTIYF
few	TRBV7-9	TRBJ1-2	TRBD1	TGTGCCAGCAGCTCCACAGGGGGGGGAAACTATGGCTACACCTTC	CASSSTGGGNYGYTF
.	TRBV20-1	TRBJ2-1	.	TGCAGTGCTAGAGTTGAGGGGCTCCGTTTCAATGAGCAGTTCTTC	CSARVEGLRFNEQFF
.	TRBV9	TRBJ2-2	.	TGTGCCAGCAGCGTACCCCCCGGACAGCCTGTGGAGCTGTTTTTT	CASSVPPGQPVELFF
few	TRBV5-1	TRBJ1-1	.	TGCGCCAGCAGCTTGGTTACAAACACTGAAGCTTTCTTT	CASSLVTNTEAFF
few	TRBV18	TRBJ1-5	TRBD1	TGTGCCAGCTCACCCGGGACAGGGGTAGGCCAGCCCCAGCATTTT	CASSPGTGVGQPQHF
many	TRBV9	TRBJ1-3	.	TGTGCCAGCAGCACCAACGGAAACACCATATATTTT	CASSTNGNTIYF
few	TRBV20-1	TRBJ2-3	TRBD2	TGCAGTGCTAGCGGGACTAGCGAAACTAGCACAGATACGCAGTATTTT	CSASGTSETSTDTQYF
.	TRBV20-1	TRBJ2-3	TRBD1	TGCAGTGCCGGACAGGGGACCAGCACAGATACGCAGTATTTT	CSAGQGTSTDTQYF
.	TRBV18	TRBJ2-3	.	TGTGCCAGCTCACTACCCACGGATACGCAGTATTTT	CASSLPTDTQYF
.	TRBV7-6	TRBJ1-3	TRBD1	TGTGCCAGCAGCTTAGCGTGGACAGGAAAGACTGGAAACACCATATATTTT	CASSLAWTGKTGNTIYF
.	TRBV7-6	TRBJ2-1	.	TGTGCCAGCAGCTTCGGTGGGGCTCGGGAGCAGTTCTTC	CASSFGGAREQFF
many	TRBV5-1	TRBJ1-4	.	TGCGCCAGCAGCTTGTTATCAACTAATGAAAAACTGTTTTTT	CASSLLSTNEKLFF
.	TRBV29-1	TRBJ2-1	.	TGCAGCGTTGCTTCAGTTTACTACAATGAGCAGTTCTTC	CSVASVYYNEQFF